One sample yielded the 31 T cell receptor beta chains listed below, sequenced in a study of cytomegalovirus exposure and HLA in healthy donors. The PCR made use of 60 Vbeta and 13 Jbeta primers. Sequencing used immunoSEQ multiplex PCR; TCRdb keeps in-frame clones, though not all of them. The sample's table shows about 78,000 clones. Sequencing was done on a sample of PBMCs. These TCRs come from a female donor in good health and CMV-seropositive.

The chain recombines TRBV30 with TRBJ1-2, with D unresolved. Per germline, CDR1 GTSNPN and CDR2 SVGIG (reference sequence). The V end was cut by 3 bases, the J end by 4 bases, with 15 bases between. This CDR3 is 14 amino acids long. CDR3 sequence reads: CAWRGRGSFYGYTF. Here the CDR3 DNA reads TGTGCCTGGAGAGGGCGGGGATCCTTCTATGGCTACACCTTC.

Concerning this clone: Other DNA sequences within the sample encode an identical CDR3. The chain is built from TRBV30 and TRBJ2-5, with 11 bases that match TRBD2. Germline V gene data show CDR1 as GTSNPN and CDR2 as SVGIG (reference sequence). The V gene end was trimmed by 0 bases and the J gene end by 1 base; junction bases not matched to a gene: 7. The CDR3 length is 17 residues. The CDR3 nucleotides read TGTGCCTGGAGTGTACTAGCGGGGGCAACCTCCCAAGAGACCCAGTACTTC. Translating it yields CAWSVLAGATSQETQYF.

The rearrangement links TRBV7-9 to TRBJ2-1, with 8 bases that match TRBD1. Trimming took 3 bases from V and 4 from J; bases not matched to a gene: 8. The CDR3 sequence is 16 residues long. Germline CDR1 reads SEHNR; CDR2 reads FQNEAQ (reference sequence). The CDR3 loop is CASSFLLRQGYNEQFF. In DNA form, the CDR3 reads TGTGCCAGCAGCTTTTTACTCAGACAGGGGTACAATGAGCAGTTCTTC. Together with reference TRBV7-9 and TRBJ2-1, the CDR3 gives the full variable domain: DTGVSQNPRHKITKRGQNVTFRCDPISEHNRLYWYRQTLGQGPEFLTYFQNEAQLEKSRLLSDRFSAERPKGSFSTLEIQRTEQGDSAMYLCASSFLLRQGYNEQFFGPGTRLTVL.

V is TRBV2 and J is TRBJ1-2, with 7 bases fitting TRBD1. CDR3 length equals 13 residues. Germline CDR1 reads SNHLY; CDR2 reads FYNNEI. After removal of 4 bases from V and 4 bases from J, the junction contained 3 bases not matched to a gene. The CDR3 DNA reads TGTGCCAGCAGTGGAGGGGACAGCTATGGCTACACCTTC. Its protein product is CASSGGDSYGYTF.

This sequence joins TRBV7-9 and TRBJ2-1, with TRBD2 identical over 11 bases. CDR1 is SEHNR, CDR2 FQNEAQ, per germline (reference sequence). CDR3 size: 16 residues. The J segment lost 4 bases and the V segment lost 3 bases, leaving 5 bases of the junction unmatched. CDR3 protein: CASSLLAGGGYNEQFF. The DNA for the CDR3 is TGTGCCAGCAGCTTGCTAGCGGGAGGAGGTTACAATGAGCAGTTCTTC.

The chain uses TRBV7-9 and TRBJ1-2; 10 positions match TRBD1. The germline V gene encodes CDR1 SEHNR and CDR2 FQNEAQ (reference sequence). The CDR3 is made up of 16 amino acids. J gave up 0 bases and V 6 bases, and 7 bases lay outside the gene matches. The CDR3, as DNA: TGTGCCAGCAGTGCGACAGGGGGCTTCGCTAACTATGGCTACACCTTC. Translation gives CASSATGGFANYGYTF.

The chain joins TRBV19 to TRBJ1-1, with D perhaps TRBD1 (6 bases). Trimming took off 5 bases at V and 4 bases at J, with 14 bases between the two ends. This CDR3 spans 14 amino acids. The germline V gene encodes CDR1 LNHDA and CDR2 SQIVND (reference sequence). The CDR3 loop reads CASSRQARITEAFF. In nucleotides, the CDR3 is TGTGCCAGTAGTCGACAGGCCCGAATCACTGAAGCTTTCTTT.

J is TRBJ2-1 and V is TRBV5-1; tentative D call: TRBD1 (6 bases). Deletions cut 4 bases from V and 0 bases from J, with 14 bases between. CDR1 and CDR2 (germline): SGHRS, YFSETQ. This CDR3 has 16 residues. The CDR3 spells CASSPRTADSYNEQFF. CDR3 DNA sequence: TGCGCCAGCAGCCCACGGACAGCGGACTCCTACAATGAGCAGTTCTTC.

CDR3 in DNA: TGTGCCAGTAGTACGGACACGATATTCTATGGCTACACCTTC. Amino acids: CASSTDTIFYGYTF. This chain joins TRBV19 and TRBJ1-2; D is possibly TRBD1 (5 bases). Looked up from germline, CDR1 is LNHDA and CDR2 is SQIVND (reference sequence). The V end lost 4 bases, the J end lost 4 bases, and 13 bases lay between the germline ends. The CDR3 sequence is 14 residues long.

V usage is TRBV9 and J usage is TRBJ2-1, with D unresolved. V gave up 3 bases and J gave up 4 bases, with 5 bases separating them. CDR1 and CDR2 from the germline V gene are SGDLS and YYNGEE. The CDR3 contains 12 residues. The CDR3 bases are TGTGCCAGCAGCGCGGTTTACAATGAGCAGTTCTTC. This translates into CASSAVYNEQFF.

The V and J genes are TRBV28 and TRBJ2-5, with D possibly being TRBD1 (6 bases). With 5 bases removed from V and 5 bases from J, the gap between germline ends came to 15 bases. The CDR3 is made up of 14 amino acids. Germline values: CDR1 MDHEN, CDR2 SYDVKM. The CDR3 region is CASSEQGPRETQYF. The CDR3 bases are TGTGCCAGCAGTGAACAGGGTCCCAGGGAGACCCAGTACTTC.

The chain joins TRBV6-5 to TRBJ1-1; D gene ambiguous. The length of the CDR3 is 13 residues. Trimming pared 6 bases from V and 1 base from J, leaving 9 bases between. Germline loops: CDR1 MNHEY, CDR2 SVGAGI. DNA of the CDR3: TGTGCCAGCAGAGAGACGGGGAACACTGAAGCTTTCTTT. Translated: CASRETGNTEAFF.

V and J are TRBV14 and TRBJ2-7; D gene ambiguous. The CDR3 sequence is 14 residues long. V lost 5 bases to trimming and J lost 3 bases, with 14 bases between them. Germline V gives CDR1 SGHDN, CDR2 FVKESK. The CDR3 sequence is CASSLELPDYEQYF. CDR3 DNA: TGTGCCAGCAGCTTGGAGCTGCCTGACTACGAGCAGTACTTC.

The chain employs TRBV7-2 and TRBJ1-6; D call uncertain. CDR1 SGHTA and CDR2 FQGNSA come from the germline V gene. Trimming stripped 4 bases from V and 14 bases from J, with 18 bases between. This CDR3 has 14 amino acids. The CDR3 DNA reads TGTGCCAGCAGCTCACGGACTTCCGAGTTAACCCTCCACTTT. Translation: CASSSRTSELTLHF.

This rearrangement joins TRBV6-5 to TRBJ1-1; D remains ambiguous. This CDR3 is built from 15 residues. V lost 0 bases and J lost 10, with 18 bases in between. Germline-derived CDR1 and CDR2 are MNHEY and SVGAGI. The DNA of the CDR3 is TGTGCCAGCAGTTACTCCCCCCGGACGGGAGGAACAGCTTTCTTT. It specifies CASSYSPRTGGTAFF.

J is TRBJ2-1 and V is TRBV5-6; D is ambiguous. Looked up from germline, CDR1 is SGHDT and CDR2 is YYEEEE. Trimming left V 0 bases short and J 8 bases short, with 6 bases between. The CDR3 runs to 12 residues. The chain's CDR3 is CASSLAPDEQFF. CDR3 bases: TGTGCCAGCAGCTTGGCCCCGGATGAGCAGTTCTTC.

DNA of the CDR3: TGTGCCAGCAGTGAGGCGGGATCTAGGGCCCACGAGCAGTACTTC. Translation gives CASSEAGSRAHEQYF. The chain carries TRBV2 and TRBJ2-7; tentative D call: TRBD2 (6 bases). Trimming removed 3 bases from V and 5 bases from J, with 17 bases in between. The length of the CDR3 is 15 residues. Germline CDR1 reads SNHLY; CDR2 reads FYNNEI.

The CDR3: CASSVAGQVNTGELFF. The CDR3 DNA is TGTGCCAGCAGCGTAGCTGGACAGGTCAACACCGGGGAGCTGTTTTTT. The rearrangement joins TRBV9 to TRBJ2-2; 7 bases line up with TRBD1. V shed 0 bases and J 2 bases; nucleotides not matched to a gene: 4. The CDR3 contains 16 residues. Germline CDR1 reads SGDLS; CDR2 reads YYNGEE.

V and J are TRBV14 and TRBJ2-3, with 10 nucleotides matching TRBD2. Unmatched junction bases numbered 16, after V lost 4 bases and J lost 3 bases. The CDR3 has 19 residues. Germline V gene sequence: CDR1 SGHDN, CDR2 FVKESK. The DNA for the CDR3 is TGTGCCAGCAGCCCCCTGGGCACTAGCGGGATTGGTGTGACAGATACGCAGTATTTT. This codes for CASSPLGTSGIGVTDTQYF.

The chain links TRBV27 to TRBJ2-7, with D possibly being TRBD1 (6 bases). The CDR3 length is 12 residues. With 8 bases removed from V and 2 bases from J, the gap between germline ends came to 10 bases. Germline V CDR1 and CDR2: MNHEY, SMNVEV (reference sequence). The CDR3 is CASGYRAYEQYF. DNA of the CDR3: TGTGCCAGCGGATACAGGGCCTACGAGCAGTACTTC.

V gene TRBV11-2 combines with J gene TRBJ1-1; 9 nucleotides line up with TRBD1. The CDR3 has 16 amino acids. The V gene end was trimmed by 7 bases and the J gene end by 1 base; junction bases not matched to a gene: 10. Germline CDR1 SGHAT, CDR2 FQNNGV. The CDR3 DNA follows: TGTGCCAGCACCCTAGACAGGGGGACTAGGAACACTGAAGCTTTCTTT. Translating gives CASTLDRGTRNTEAFF.

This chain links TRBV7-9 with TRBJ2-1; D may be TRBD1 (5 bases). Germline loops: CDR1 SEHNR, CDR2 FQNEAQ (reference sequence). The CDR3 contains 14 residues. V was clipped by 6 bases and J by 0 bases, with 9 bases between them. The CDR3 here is CASRHDSSYNEQFF. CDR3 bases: TGTGCCAGCAGACACGACAGCTCCTACAATGAGCAGTTCTTC.

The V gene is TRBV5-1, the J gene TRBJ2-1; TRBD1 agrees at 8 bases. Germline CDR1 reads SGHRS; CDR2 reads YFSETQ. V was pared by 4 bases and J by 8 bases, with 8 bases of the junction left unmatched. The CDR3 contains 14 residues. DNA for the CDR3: TGCGCCAGCAGCCCGGACAGGGAATTCGATGAGCAGTTCTTC. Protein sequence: CASSPDREFDEQFF. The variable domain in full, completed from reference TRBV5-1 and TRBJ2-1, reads KAGVTQTPRYLIKTRGQQVTLSCSPISGHRSVSWYQQTPGQGLQFLFEYFSETQRNKGNFPGRFSGRQFSNSRSEMNVSTLELGDSALYLCASSPDREFDEQFFGPGTRLTVL.

The CDR3 DNA follows: TGTGCCAGCAGCCACTTGGGACAGCCTAGGACCGGGGAGCTGTTTTTT. The encoded protein is CASSHLGQPRTGELFF. The chain joins TRBV9 to TRBJ2-2, with TRBD1 matching over 7 bases. This CDR3 spans 16 amino acids. Trimming took 4 bases from V and 5 from J; bases not matched to a gene: 11. Germline V gene sequence: CDR1 SGDLS, CDR2 YYNGEE.

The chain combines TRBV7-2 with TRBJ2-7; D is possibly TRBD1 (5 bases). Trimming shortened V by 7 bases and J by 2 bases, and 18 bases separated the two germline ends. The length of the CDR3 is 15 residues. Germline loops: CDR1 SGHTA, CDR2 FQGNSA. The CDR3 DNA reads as TGTGCCAGCAACCCGACAGACCCGAGACCCTACGAGCAGTACTTC. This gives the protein CASNPTDPRPYEQYF.

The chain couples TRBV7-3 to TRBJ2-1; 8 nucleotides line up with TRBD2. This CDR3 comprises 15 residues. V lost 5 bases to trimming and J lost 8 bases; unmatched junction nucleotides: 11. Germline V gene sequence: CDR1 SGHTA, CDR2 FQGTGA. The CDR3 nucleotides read TGTGCCAGCAGCCTGGGACTAGTCAGGGCCGATGAGCAGTTCTTC. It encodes CASSLGLVRADEQFF.

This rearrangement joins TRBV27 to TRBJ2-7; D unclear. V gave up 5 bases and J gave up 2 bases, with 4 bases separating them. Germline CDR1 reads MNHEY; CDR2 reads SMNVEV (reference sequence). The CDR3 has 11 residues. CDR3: CASSEAYEQYF. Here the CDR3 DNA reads TGTGCCAGCAGTGAGGCCTACGAGCAGTACTTC.

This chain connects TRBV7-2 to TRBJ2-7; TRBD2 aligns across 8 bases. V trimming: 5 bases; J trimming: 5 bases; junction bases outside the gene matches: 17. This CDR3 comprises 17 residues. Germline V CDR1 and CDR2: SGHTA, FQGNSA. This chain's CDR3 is CASSPQASGSLGDEQYF. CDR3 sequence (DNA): TGTGCCAGCAGCCCTCAAGCGAGCGGGAGTTTAGGCGACGAGCAGTACTTC.

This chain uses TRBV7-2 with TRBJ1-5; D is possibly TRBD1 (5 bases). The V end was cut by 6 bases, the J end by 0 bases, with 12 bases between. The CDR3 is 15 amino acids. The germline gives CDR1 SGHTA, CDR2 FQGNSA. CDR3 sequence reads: CASSSGGGSNQPQHF. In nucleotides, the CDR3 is TGTGCCAGCAGTTCGGGGGGGGGTAGCAATCAGCCCCAGCATTTT.

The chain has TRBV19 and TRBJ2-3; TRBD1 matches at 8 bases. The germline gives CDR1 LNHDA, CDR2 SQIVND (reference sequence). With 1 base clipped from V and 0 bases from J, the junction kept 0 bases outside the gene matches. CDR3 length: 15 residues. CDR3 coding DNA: TGTGCCAGTAGTATAGGGACAGGGAGCACAGATACGCAGTATTTT. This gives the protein CASSIGTGSTDTQYF. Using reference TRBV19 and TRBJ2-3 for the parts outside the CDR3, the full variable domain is DGGITQSPKYLFRKEGQNVTLSCEQNLNHDAMYWYRQDPGQGLRLIYYSQIVNDFQKGDIAEGYSVSREKKESFPLTVTSAQKNPTAFYLCASSIGTGSTDTQYFGPGTRLTVL.

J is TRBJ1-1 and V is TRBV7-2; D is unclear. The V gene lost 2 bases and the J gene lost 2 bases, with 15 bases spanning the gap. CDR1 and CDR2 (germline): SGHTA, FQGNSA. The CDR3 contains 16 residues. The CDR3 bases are TGTGCCAGCAGCTTATATTGGCGGGTGGGTAACACTGAAGCTTTCTTT. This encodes CASSLYWRVGNTEAFF.